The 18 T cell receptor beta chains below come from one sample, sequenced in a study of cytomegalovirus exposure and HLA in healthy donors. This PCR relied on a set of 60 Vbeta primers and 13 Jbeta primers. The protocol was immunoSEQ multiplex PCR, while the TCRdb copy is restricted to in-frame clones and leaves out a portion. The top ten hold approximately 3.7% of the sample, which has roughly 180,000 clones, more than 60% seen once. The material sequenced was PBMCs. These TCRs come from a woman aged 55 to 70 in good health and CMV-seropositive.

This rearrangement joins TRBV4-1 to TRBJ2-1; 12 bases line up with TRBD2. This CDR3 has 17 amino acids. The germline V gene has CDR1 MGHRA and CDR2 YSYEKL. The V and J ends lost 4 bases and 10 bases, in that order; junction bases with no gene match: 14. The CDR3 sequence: CASSPSESTSGGPEQFF. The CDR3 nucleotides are TGCGCCAGCAGCCCAAGCGAATCGACTAGCGGGGGCCCAGAGCAGTTCTTC.

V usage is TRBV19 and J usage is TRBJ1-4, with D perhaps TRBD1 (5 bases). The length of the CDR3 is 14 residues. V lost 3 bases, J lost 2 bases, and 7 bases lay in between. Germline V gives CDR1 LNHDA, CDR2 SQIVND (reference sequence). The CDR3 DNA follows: TGTGCCAGTAGTATTAGACAGACTAATGAAAAACTGTTTTTT. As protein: CASSIRQTNEKLFF. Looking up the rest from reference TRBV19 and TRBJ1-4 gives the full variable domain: DGGITQSPKYLFRKEGQNVTLSCEQNLNHDAMYWYRQDPGQGLRLIYYSQIVNDFQKGDIAEGYSVSREKKESFPLTVTSAQKNPTAFYLCASSIRQTNEKLFFGSGTQLSVL.

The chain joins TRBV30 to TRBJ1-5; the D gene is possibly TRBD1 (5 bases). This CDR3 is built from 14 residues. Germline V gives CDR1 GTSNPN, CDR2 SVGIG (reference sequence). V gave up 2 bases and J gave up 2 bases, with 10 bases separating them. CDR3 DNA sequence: TGTGCCTGGAGTACGGGGGGAGGCAATCAGCCCCAGCATTTT. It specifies CAWSTGGGNQPQHF.

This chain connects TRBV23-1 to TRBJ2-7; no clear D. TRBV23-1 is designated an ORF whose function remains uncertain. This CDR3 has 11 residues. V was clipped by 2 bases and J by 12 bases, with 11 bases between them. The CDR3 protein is CASSQKRGPYF. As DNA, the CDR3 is TGCGCCAGCAGTCAAAAAAGAGGTCCGTACTTC.

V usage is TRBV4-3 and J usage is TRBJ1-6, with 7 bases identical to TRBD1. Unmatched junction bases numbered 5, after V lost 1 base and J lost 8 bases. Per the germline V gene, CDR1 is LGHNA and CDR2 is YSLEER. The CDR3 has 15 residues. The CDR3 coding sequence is TGCGCCAGCAGCCAAGCCGACAGGGTGGATTCACCCCTCCACTTT. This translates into CASSQADRVDSPLHF.

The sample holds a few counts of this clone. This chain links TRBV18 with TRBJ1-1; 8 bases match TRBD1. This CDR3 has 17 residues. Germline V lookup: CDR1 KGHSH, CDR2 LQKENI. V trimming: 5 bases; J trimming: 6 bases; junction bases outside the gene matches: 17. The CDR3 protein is CASSRTEPGQAPSEAFF. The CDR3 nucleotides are TGTGCCAGCTCAAGAACCGAACCGGGACAGGCACCCTCTGAAGCTTTCTTT.

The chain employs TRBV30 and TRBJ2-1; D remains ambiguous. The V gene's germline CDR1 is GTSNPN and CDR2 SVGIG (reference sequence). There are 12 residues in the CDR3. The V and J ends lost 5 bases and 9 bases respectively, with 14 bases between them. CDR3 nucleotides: TGTGCCTGGGCCCGACTCGCCGGTGAGCAGTTCTTC. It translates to CAWARLAGEQFF.

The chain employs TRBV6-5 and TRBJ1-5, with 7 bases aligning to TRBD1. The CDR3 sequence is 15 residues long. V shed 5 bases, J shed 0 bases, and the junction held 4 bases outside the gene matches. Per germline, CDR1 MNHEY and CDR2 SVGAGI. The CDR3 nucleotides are TGTGCCAGCAGTACCGGGACAGCTAGCAATCAGCCCCAGCATTTT. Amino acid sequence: CASSTGTASNQPQHF.

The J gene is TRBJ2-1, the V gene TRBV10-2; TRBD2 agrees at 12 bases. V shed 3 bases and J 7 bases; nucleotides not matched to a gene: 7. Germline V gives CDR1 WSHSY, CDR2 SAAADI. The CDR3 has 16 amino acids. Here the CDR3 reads CASSDPLAGGINEQFF. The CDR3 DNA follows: TGCGCCAGCAGTGATCCCCTAGCGGGGGGGATTAATGAGCAGTTCTTC.

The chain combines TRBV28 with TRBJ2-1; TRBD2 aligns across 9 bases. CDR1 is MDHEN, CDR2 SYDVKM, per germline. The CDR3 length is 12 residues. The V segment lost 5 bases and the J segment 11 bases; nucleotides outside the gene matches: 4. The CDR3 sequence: CASSISGRQQFF. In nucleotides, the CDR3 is TGTGCCAGCAGTATAAGCGGGAGGCAGCAGTTCTTC.

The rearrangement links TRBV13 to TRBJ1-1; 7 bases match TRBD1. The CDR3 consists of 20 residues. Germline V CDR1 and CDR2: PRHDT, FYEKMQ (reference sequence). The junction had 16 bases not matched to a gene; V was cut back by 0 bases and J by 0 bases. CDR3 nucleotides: TGTGCCAGCAGCTTAGGACCTCGGAGGGGGCTAGGCCCAATGAACACTGAAGCTTTCTTT. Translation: CASSLGPRRGLGPMNTEAFF.

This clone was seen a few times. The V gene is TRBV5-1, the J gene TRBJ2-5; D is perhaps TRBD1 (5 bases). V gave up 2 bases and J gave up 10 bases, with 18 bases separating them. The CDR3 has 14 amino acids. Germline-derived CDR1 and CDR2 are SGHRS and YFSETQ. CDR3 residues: CASSFGLPMGHQYF. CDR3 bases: TGCGCCAGCAGCTTTGGGTTACCGATGGGGCACCAGTACTTC.

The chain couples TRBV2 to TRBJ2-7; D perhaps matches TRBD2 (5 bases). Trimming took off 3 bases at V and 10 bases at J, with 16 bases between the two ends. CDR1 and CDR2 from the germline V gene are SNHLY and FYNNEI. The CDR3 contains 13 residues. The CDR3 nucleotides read TGTGCCAGCAGTGAGGCCAGACTACGAGAACAGTACTTC. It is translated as CASSEARLREQYF.

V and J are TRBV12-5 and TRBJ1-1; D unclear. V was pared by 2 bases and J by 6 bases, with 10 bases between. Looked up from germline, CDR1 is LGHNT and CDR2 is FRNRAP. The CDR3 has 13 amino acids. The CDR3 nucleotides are TGTGCTAGTGGTTTGTCAGAGGGTTCTGAAGCTTTCTTT. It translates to CASGLSEGSEAFF. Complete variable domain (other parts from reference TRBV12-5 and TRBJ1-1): DARVTQTPRHKVTEMGQEVTMRCQPILGHNTVFWYRQTMMQGLELLAYFRNRAPLDDSGMPKDRFSAEMPDATLATLKIQPSEPRDSAVYFCASGLSEGSEAFFGQGTRLTVV.

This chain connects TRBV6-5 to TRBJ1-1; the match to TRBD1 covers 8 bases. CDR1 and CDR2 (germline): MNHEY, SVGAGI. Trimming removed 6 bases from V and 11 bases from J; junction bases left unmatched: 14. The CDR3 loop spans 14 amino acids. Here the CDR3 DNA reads TGTGCCAGCAGGGGGACAGGAGGAGGCCAAGGGGCTTTCTTT. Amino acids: CASRGTGGGQGAFF.

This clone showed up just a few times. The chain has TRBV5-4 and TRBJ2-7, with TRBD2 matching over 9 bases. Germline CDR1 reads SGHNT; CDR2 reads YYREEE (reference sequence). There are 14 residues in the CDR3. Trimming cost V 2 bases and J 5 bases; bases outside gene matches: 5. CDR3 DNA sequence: TGTGCCAGCAGCTTAAGCGGGAGGCCCCACGAGCAGTACTTC. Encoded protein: CASSLSGRPHEQYF. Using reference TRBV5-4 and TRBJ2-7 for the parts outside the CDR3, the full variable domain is ETGVTQSPTHLIKTRGQQVTLRCSSQSGHNTVSWYQQALGQGPQFIFQYYREEENGRGNFPPRFSGLQFPNYSSELNVNALELDDSALYLCASSLSGRPHEQYFGPGTRLTVT.

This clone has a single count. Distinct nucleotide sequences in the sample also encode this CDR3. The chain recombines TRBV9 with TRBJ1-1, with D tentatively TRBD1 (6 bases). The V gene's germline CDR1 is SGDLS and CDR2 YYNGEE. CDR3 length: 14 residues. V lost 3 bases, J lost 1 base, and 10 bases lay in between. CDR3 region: CASSAGQRNTEAFF. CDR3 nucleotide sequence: TGTGCCAGCAGCGCCGGACAGAGGAACACTGAAGCTTTCTTT.

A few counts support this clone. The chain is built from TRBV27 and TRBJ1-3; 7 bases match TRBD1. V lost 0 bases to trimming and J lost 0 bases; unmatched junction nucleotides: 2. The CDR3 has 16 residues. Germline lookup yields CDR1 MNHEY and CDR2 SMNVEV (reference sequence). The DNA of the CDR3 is TGTGCCAGCAGTTTATCGGGACAGAGCTCTGGAAACACCATATATTTT. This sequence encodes CASSLSGQSSGNTIYF.